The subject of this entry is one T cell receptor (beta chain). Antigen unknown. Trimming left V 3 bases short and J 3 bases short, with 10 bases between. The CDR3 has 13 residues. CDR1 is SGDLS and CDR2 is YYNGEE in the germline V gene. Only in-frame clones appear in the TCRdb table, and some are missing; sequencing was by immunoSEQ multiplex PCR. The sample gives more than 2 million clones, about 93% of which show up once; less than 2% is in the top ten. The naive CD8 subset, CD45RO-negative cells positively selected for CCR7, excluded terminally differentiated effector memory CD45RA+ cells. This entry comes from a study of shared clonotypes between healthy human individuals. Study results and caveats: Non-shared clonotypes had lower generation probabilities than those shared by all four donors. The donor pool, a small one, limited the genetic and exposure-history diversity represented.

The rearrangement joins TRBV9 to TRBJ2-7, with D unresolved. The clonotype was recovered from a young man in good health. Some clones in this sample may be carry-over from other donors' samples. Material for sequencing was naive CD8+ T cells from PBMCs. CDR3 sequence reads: CASSAEEYYEQYF. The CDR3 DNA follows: TGTGCCAGCAGCGCAGAGGAGTACTACGAGCAGTACTTC.